Following are 31 T cell receptor beta chains from one sample sequenced in a study of blood T cells in healthy people across ages (dated by TCRdb to the mid-2010s). The library relied on 5' RACE. Sequenced on an Illumina HiSeq 2500. A second 7 to 11 cycle PCR used a sample-barcoded 5' primer and a J-beta primer mix. TCRdb's own reprocessing of the public reads used fastp at Q25 and MiXCR and kept productive beta chains. Rows with a matching CDR3 protein are joined into one entry that keeps the most common DNA and genes. The sample includes over 1.5 million distinct CDR3 sequences, with about 50% observed a single time. Approximately 2.1% of the sample goes to the ten largest clones. The sequenced material came from blood. These TCRs come from a woman aged 40 to 50 in good health.

V usage is TRBV20-1 and J usage is TRBJ2-7; 9 bases align to TRBD2. Trimming at V came to 0 bases and at J to 1 base, leaving 7 bases not matched to a gene. CDR1 and CDR2 (germline): DFQATT, SNEGSKA (reference sequence). CDR3 length equals 16 residues. CDR3: CSARDVGGGASYEQYF. CDR3 sequence (DNA): TGCAGTGCTAGAGATGTGGGCGGGGGGGCATCCTACGAGCAGTACTTC.

The genes are TRBV2 and TRBJ2-3, with TRBD1 matching over 10 bases. The CDR3 is 14 residues long. Germline lookup yields CDR1 SNHLY and CDR2 FYNNEI. Trimming cost V 7 bases and J 4 bases; bases outside gene matches: 5. CDR3 protein: CASTWDRGPDTQYF. CDR3 in DNA: TGTGCCAGCACTTGGGACAGGGGCCCAGATACGCAGTATTTT. The full variable domain, with the rest looked up from reference TRBV2 and TRBJ2-3, is EPEVTQTPSHQVTQMGQEVILRCVPISNHLYFYWYRQILGQKVEFLVSFYNNEISEKSEIFDDQFSVERPDGSNFTLKIRSTKLEDSAMYFCASTWDRGPDTQYFGPGTRLTVL.

V usage is TRBV7-2 and J usage is TRBJ2-5; D is possibly TRBD1 (7 bases). This CDR3 has 16 residues. Trimming pared 2 bases from V and 7 bases from J, leaving 20 bases between. Per germline, CDR1 SGHTA and CDR2 FQGNSA. This CDR3 reads CASSLSAGGRGGTQYF. DNA for the CDR3: TGTGCCAGCAGCTTATCTGCAGGGGGGCGCGGAGGGACCCAGTACTTC.

The CDR3 region is CASIVQGAETQYF. CDR3 in DNA: TGTGCCAGCATAGTTCAGGGTGCAGAGACCCAGTACTTC. The chain combines TRBV2 with TRBJ2-7; possible D gene TRBD1, 5 bases. The DNA end lines up better with TRBJ2-5; the J call may be wrong. CDR3 size: 13 residues. Germline-derived CDR1 and CDR2 are SNHLY and FYNNEI.

The CDR3 coding sequence is TGTGCCAGCAGTTCGGCAGGGGAGGGCAATGAGCAGTTCTTC. Protein: CASSSAGEGNEQFF. The chain has TRBV27 and TRBJ2-1; D may be TRBD2 (7 bases). CDR3 length: 14 amino acids. Germline V gene lookup returns CDR1 MNHEY and CDR2 SMNVEV (reference sequence). Trimming took off 4 bases at V and 6 bases at J, with 13 bases between the two ends.

V and J are TRBV7-2 and TRBJ2-1; 12 nucleotides match TRBD2. This CDR3 contains 21 residues. The V segment lost 0 bases and the J segment 0 bases; nucleotides outside the gene matches: 12. Germline assignment: CDR1 SGHTA and CDR2 FQGNSA. The CDR3 bases are TGTGCCAGCAGCTTAGCGCTAGGGCTAGCGGGGGGGCCGAGCTCCTACAATGAGCAGTTCTTC. Translation gives CASSLALGLAGGPSSYNEQFF.

A few counts support this clonotype. The J gene is TRBJ2-5, the V gene TRBV9, with no clear D. This CDR3 has 13 amino acids. Germline V gives CDR1 SGDLS, CDR2 YYNGEE. V was shortened by 2 bases and J by 5 bases, with 10 bases between the two germline ends. The chain's CDR3 is CASSVGPGETQYF. The CDR3 DNA is TGTGCCAGCAGCGTTGGCCCTGGGGAGACCCAGTACTTC.

This clonotype appeared a few times. CDR3: CASSYLRTSTDTQYF. The CDR3 DNA sequence: TGTGCCAGCAGTTACCTTAGGACTAGCACAGATACGCAGTATTTT. This chain uses TRBV6-5 with TRBJ2-3, with a possible D match to TRBD2 (5 bases). Germline V gene sequence: CDR1 MNHEY, CDR2 SVGAGI. V lost 2 bases to trimming and J lost 0 bases, with 9 bases between them. The CDR3 is 15 amino acids.

The V call is TRBV15, the J call TRBJ2-1; D gene ambiguous. Germline CDR1 reads LNHNV; CDR2 reads YYDKDF (reference sequence). V was clipped by 0 bases and J by 0 bases, with 9 bases between them. This CDR3 spans 16 amino acids. Here the CDR3 reads CATSRDPFSSYNEQFF. The CDR3 DNA reads as TGTGCCACCAGCAGAGATCCGTTTAGCTCCTACAATGAGCAGTTCTTC.

As concerns this clonotype: One base away lies a much larger clone, so this may be a sequencing read error. This chain joins TRBV7-2 and TRBJ2-1, with D hard to call. Per germline, CDR1 SGHTA and CDR2 FQGNSA. There are 13 residues in the CDR3. V lost 0 bases, J lost 8 bases, and 8 bases lay in between. Written as DNA, the CDR3 is TGTGCCAGCAGCTTAGCAGGGTTGCATGAGCAGTTCTTC. Residues: CASSLAGLHEQFF.

V and J are TRBV29-1 and TRBJ2-5, with TRBD1 identical over 8 bases. Germline V gene sequence: CDR1 SQVTM, CDR2 ANQGSEA. The junction had 5 bases not matched to a gene; V was cut back by 3 bases and J by 11 bases. CDR3 length equals 11 residues. CDR3 residues: CSVEQGQAQYF. In DNA form, the CDR3 reads TGCAGCGTTGAGCAGGGACAGGCGCAGTACTTC.

The V gene is TRBV4-3, the J gene TRBJ1-4; TRBD1 matches at 10 bases. V dropped 3 bases and J dropped 8; count of bases not matched to a gene: 9. Germline V gene lookup returns CDR1 LGHNA and CDR2 YSLEER. The length of the CDR3 is 16 residues. CDR3 coding DNA: TGCGCCAGCAGCCAGGGTCTGACAGGGGGCGGCGAAAAACTGTTTTTT. This encodes CASSQGLTGGGEKLFF.

This clonotype was counted at least ten times. This sequence joins TRBV20-1 and TRBJ2-6, with D uncertain. Trimming shortened V by 0 bases and J by 0 bases, and 9 bases separated the two germline ends. The germline gives CDR1 DFQATT, CDR2 SNEGSKA (reference sequence). The CDR3 length is 16 residues. The CDR3 DNA is TGCAGTGCTAGAGAGGGGTTTATCTCTGGGGCCAACGTCCTGACTTTC. This gives the protein CSAREGFISGANVLTF.

The V gene is TRBV5-6, the J gene TRBJ2-3; D may correspond to TRBD1 or TRBD2 (5 bases each). With 9 bases removed from V and 0 bases from J, the gap between germline ends came to 17 bases. CDR3 length: 15 residues. Germline V lookup: CDR1 SGHDT, CDR2 YYEEEE. CDR3 DNA sequence: TGTGCCACCGCAAACTTCCGGGACAGCACAGATACGCAGTATTTT. The encoded protein is CATANFRDSTDTQYF. Full variable domain (rest looked up from reference TRBV5-6 and TRBJ2-3): DAGVTQSPTHLIKTRGQQVTLRCSPKSGHDTVSWYQQALGQGPQFIFQYYEEEERQRGNFPDRFSGHQFPNYSSELNVNALLLGDSALYLCATANFRDSTDTQYFGPGTRLTVL.

Notes on this clonotype: An end of the junction does not agree with germline; a read error may underlie this. This chain uses TRBV7-6 with TRBJ2-5; TRBD2 matches 9 bases. Looked up from germline, CDR1 is SGHVS and CDR2 is FNYEAQ. The CDR3 runs 15 residues. CDR3 sequence: CASSFTAGGQEAQYF. CDR3 nucleotide sequence: TGTGCCAGCAGCTTTACAGCGGGGGGACAAGAGGCCCAGTACTTC.

This clonotype was seen a few times. The chain carries TRBV28 and TRBJ2-3; D might be TRBD1 or TRBD2, each matching 6 bases. CDR3 length: 14 residues. V was trimmed by 8 bases and J by 2 bases, leaving 14 bases between them. Germline values: CDR1 MDHEN, CDR2 SYDVKM. CDR3 nucleotides: TGTGCCAGCGGCCGAGGGGGGAACACAGATACGCAGTATTTT. Translating it yields CASGRGGNTDTQYF.

Only a few counts were recorded for this clonotype. The chain has TRBV12-3 or TRBV12-4 and TRBJ1-5; D ambiguous. Trimming removed 6 bases from V and 6 bases from J, with 15 bases in between. The CDR3 loop spans 14 amino acids. The CDR3 loop is CASSLNFPVQPQHF. For the CDR3, the DNA is TGTGCCAGCAGCCTCAACTTTCCGGTTCAGCCCCAGCATTTT.

The rearrangement uses TRBV4-1 and TRBJ2-6, with D hard to call. This CDR3 spans 17 amino acids. Germline values: CDR1 MGHRA, CDR2 YSYEKL. Between the trimmed V and J ends, which lost 0 bases and 1 base, there was a span of 10 bases. The CDR3 spells CASSQEGSGSGANVLTF. The CDR3, as DNA: TGCGCCAGCAGCCAAGAAGGGTCCGGGTCTGGGGCCAACGTCCTGACTTTC.

This clonotype was observed many times. The rearrangement links TRBV7-9 to TRBJ2-1; 8 bases are shared with TRBD1. CDR3 length equals 19 residues. Germline V gene data show CDR1 as SEHNR and CDR2 as FQNEAQ (reference sequence). Germline trimming cut 3 bases from V and 0 bases from J; bases unmatched to any gene: 13. The CDR3 region is CASSFGARDRHTSYNEQFF. DNA of the CDR3: TGTGCCAGCAGCTTTGGGGCCCGGGACAGGCACACCTCCTACAATGAGCAGTTCTTC.

This clonotype was detected a few times. The chain uses TRBV7-2 and TRBJ1-5; D gene ambiguous. The germline V gene has CDR1 SGHTA and CDR2 FQGNSA. The CDR3 has 15 amino acids. The V end was cut by 1 base, the J end by 3 bases, with 10 bases between. DNA of the CDR3: TGTGCCAGCAGCTTAGAGGGCGGAACCAATCAGCCCCAGCATTTT. Protein product: CASSLEGGTNQPQHF.

This clonotype was recorded a few times. V and J are TRBV7-8 and TRBJ2-4; possibly TRBD1 or TRBD2 for D (5 bases each). The J call is doubtful: the DNA matches TRBJ2-7 better. This CDR3 contains 15 residues. CDR1 is SGHVS, CDR2 FQNEAQ, per germline. In DNA, the CDR3 is TGTGCCAGCAGCTTTAGGTGGGGGACGTCCTACGAGCAGTACTTC. It encodes CASSFRWGTSYEQYF.

This rearrangement joins TRBV6-5 to TRBJ2-7, with D tentatively TRBD1 (6 bases). The last part of the DNA fits TRBJ2-5 better; the J call may be wrong. The V gene's germline CDR1 is MNHEY and CDR2 SVGAGI. This CDR3 has 15 residues. The CDR3 bases are TGTGCCAGCAGCAGGGGTGTCTCTCCCGGCGAGACCCAGTACTTC. This translates into CASSRGVSPGETQYF.

This clonotype was picked up one time. The chain carries TRBV5-1 and TRBJ2-1; weak D call: TRBD2 (5 bases). Between the trimmed V and J ends, which lost 1 base and 6 bases, there was a span of 20 bases. Germline V gene data show CDR1 as SGHRS and CDR2 as YFSETQ. This CDR3 spans 17 amino acids. CDR3 sequence (DNA): TGCGCCAGCAGCTTGTTCCCAGGATCGGGGAGAGTCAATGAGCAGTTCTTC. This gives the protein CASSLFPGSGRVNEQFF.

The table lists this clonotype with a few counts. V and J are TRBV6-5 and TRBJ2-7; TRBD1 agrees at 7 bases. This CDR3 is 13 amino acids long. Trimming at V came to 7 bases and at J to 6 bases, leaving 9 bases not matched to a gene. The germline V gene has CDR1 MNHEY and CDR2 SVGAGI. The CDR3 sequence: CASTPGGMTEQYF. As DNA, the CDR3 is TGTGCCAGCACTCCAGGGGGTATGACCGAGCAGTACTTC.

A few counts support this clonotype. This chain uses TRBV4-3 with TRBJ2-3, with a possible D match to TRBD2 (6 bases). Germline CDR1 reads LGHNA; CDR2 reads YSLEER. The CDR3 length is 15 residues. The V end lost 0 bases, the J end lost 1 base, and 8 bases lay between the germline ends. The CDR3 region has the DNA TGCGCCAGCAGCCAAGATGGGGAGGGCACAGATACGCAGTATTTT. It encodes CASSQDGEGTDTQYF.

The chain links TRBV7-2 to TRBJ2-5; 8 positions match TRBD2. Germline V gene data show CDR1 as SGHTA and CDR2 as FQGNSA. The CDR3 runs to 19 residues. V lost 5 bases and J lost 7; bases outside the gene matches: 24. The CDR3 sequence: CASSAHGGLAGALRGTQYF. The CDR3 nucleotides read TGTGCCAGCAGCGCGCACGGTGGACTAGCAGGGGCCCTCCGGGGGACCCAGTACTTC.

This clonotype was counted a few times. A read error may be the cause here, since a much bigger clone is one base away. In DNA, the CDR3 is TGTGCCAGCAGCTTAGCAGGCTCTGGGGCCAACGTCCCGACTTTC. Translating it yields CASSLAGSGANVPTF. This chain uses TRBV7-9 with TRBJ2-6; D perhaps matches TRBD1 (5 bases). The CDR3 has 15 amino acids. Germline V gives CDR1 SEHNR, CDR2 FQNEAQ (reference sequence).

The J gene is TRBJ1-2, the V gene TRBV27; D is possibly TRBD1 (5 bases). With 2 bases removed from V and 10 bases from J, the gap between germline ends came to 14 bases. CDR3 length: 13 amino acids. The germline CDR1 and CDR2 sequences are MNHEY and SMNVEV (reference sequence). CDR3 nucleotides: TGTGCCAGCAGTTTAAGGGGCCAGGGATTCTACACCTTC. Translated: CASSLRGQGFYTF.

The chain combines TRBV7-2 with TRBJ1-5; TRBD1 aligns across 8 bases. V lost 5 bases, J lost 6 bases, and 15 bases stayed unmatched. This CDR3 region has 17 residues. The germline CDR1 and CDR2 sequences are SGHTA and FQGNSA. The CDR3 reads CASSAPSRAGGGQPQHF. The CDR3 nucleotides are TGTGCCAGCAGCGCTCCCTCGAGGGCAGGGGGCGGTCAGCCCCAGCATTTT.

The chain is built from TRBV11-2 and TRBJ2-5, with TRBD2 as a possible D gene (6 bases). The V end was cut by 1 base, the J end by 5 bases, with 17 bases between. This CDR3 contains 16 residues. The germline V gene encodes CDR1 SGHAT and CDR2 FQNNGV. The CDR3 DNA sequence: TGTGCCAGCAGCTTAGTACCGGCGGGGAATAAGGAGACCCAGTACTTC. Translating gives CASSLVPAGNKETQYF.

This sequence joins TRBV5-1 and TRBJ2-6, with D unclear. Germline V gene sequence: CDR1 SGHRS, CDR2 YFSETQ. V gave up 0 bases and J gave up 6 bases, with 13 bases separating them. The CDR3 sequence is 16 residues long. The CDR3 region is CASSLALGDEANVLTF. The CDR3 DNA follows: TGCGCCAGCAGCTTGGCCTTGGGTGATGAGGCCAACGTCCTGACTTTC.